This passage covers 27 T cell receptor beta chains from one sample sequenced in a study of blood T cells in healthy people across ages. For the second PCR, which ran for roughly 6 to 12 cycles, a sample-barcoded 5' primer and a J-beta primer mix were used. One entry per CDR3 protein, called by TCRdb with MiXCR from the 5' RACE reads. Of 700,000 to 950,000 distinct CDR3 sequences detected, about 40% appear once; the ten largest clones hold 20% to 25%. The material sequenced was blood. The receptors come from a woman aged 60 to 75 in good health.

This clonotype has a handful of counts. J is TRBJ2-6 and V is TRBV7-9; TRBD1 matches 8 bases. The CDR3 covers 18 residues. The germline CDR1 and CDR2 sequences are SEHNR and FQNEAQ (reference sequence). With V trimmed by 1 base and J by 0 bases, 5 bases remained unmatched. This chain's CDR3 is CASSLEGQAISGANVLTF. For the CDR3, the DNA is TGTGCCAGCAGCTTAGAGGGACAGGCTATCTCTGGGGCCAACGTCCTGACTTTC.

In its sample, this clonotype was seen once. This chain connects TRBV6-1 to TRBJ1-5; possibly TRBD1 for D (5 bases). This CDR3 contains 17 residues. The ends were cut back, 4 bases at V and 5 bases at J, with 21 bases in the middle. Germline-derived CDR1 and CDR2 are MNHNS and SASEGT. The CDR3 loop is CASSVVMVGGGHQPQHF. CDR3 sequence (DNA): TGTGCCAGCAGTGTCGTAATGGTCGGGGGAGGACATCAGCCCCAGCATTTT.

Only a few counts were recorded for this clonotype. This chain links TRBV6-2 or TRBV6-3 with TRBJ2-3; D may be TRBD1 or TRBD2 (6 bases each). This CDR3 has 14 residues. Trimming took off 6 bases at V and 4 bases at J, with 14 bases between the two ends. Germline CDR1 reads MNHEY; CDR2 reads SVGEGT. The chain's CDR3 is CASRRGALADTQYF. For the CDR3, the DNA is TGTGCCAGCAGGAGGGGGGCCCTAGCAGATACGCAGTATTTT.

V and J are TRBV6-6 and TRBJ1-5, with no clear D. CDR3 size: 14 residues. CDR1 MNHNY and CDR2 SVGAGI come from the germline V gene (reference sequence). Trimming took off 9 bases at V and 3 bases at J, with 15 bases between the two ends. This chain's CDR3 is CASLRTQVNQPQHF. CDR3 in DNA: TGTGCCAGTTTAAGGACTCAGGTCAATCAGCCCCAGCATTTT.

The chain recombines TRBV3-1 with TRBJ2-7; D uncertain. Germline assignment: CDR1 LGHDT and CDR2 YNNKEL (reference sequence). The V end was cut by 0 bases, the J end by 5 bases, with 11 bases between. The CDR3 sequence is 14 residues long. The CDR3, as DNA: TGTGCCAGCAGCCAAGATTGGCGAGGCCACGAGCAGTACTTC. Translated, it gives CASSQDWRGHEQYF.

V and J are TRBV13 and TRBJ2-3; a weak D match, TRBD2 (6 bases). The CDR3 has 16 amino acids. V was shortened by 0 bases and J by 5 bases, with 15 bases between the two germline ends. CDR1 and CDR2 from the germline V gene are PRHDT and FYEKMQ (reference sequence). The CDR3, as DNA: TGTGCCAGCAGCTTAGGCAAGTCGCGGGGAGGAGATACGCAGTATTTT. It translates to CASSLGKSRGGDTQYF.

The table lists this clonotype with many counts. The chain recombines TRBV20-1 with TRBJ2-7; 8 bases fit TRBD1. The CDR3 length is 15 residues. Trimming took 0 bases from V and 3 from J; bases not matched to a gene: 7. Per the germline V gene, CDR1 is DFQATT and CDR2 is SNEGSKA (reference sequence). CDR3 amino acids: CSARDAGQGFYEQYF. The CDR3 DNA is TGCAGTGCTAGAGATGCAGGACAGGGCTTCTACGAGCAGTACTTC.

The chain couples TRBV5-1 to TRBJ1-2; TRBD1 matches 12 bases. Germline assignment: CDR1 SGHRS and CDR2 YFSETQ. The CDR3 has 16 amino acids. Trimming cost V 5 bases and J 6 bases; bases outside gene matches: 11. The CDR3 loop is CASRAVSGTGGDGYTF. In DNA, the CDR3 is TGCGCCAGCAGGGCGGTCTCCGGGACAGGGGGCGATGGCTACACCTTC.

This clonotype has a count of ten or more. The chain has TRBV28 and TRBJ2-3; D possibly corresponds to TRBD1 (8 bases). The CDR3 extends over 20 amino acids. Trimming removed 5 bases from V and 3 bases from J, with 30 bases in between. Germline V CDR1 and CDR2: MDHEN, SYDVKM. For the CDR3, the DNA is TGTGCCAGCAGTCAGGGAGGGGGTTTTGACAGGGGAAGGCTAACAGATACGCAGTATTTT. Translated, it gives CASSQGGGFDRGRLTDTQYF. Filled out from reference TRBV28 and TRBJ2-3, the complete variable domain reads DVKVTQSSRYLVKRTGEKVFLECVQDMDHENMFWYRQDPGLGLRLIYFSYDVKMKEKGDIPEGYSVSREKKERFSLILESASTNQTSMYLCASSQGGGFDRGRLTDTQYFGPGTRLTVL.

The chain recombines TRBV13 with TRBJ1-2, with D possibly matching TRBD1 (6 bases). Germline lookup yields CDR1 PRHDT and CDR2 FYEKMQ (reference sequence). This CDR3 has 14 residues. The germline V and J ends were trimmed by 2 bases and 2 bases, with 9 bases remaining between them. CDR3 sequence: CASSLRGVNYGYTF. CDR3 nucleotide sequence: TGTGCCAGCAGCTTAAGGGGGGTAAACTATGGCTACACCTTC.

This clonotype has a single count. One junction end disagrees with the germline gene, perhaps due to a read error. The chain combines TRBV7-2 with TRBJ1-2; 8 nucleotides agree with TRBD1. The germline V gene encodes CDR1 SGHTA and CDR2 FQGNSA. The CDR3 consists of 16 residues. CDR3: CVSSLGATGVMGGYTF. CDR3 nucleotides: TGTGTCAGCAGCTTAGGCGCGACAGGGGTCATGGGTGGCTACACCTTC.

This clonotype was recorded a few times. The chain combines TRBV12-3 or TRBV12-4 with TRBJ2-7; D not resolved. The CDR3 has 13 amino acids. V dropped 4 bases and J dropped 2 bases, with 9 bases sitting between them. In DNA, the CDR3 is TGTGCCAGCAGTTATCTAGTCCCCTACGAGCAGTACTTC. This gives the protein CASSYLVPYEQYF.

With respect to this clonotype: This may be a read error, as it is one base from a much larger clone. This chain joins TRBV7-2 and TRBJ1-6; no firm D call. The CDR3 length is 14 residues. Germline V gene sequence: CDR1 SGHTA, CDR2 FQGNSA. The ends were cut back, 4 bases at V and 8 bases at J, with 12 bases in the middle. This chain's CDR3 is CASSWAGTDSPLHF. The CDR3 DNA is TGTGCCAGCAGCTGGGCCGGCACGGATTCACCCCTCCACTTT.

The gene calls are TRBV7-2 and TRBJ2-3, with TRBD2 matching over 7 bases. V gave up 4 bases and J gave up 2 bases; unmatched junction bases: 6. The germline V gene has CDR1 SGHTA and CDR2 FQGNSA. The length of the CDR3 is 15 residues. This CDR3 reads CASSSSSGFTDTQYF. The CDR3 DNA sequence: TGTGCCAGCAGCTCTTCTAGCGGTTTCACAGATACGCAGTATTTT.

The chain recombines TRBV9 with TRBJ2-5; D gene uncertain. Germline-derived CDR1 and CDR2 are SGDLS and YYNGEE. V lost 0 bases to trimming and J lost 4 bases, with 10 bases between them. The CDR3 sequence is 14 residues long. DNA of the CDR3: TGTGCCAGCAGCGTAGCGCCCCGGTCAGAGACCCAGTACTTC. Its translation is CASSVAPRSETQYF.

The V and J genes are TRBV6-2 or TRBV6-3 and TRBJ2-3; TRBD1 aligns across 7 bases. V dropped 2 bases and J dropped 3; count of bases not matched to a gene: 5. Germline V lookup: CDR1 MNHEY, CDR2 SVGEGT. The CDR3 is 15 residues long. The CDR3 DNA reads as TGTGCCAGCAGTTACACAGGGGCATGGACAGATACGCAGTATTTT. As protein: CASSYTGAWTDTQYF.

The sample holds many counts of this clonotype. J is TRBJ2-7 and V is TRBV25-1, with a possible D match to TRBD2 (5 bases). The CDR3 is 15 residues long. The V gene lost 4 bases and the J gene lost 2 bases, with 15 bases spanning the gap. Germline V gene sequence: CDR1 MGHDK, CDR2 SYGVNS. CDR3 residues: CASSGTGFRTYEQYF. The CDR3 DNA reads TGTGCCAGCAGTGGGACTGGGTTCCGCACCTACGAGCAGTACTTC.

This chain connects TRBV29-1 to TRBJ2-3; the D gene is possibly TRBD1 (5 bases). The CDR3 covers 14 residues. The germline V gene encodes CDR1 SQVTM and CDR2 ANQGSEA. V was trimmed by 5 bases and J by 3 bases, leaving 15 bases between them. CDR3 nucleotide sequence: TGCAGCGTTTTTCTTGGGCAGGGAACAGATACGCAGTATTTT. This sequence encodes CSVFLGQGTDTQYF.

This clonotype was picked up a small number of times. The CDR3 sequence is CASSLERLAGGTDTQYF. The CDR3 nucleotides read TGTGCCAGCAGCTTAGAGAGGCTAGCGGGAGGGACAGATACGCAGTATTTT. The chain carries TRBV7-2 and TRBJ2-3; 12 bases match TRBD2. The trim removed 1 base at V and 3 bases at J, leaving 5 bases unmatched. The CDR3 covers 17 residues. Germline CDR1 and CDR2: SGHTA and FQGNSA.

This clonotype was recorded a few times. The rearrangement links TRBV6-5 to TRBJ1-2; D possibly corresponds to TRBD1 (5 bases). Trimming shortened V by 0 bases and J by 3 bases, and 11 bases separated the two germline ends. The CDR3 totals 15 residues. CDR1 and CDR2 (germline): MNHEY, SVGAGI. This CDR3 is CASSYSSVGDYGYTF. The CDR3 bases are TGTGCCAGCAGTTACTCGAGTGTAGGGGACTATGGCTACACCTTC.

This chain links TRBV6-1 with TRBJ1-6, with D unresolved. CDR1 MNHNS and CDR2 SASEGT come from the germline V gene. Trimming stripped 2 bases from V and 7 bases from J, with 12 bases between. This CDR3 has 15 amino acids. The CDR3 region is CASSEYWQNNSPLHF. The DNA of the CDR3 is TGTGCCAGCAGTGAATACTGGCAGAACAATTCACCCCTCCACTTT.

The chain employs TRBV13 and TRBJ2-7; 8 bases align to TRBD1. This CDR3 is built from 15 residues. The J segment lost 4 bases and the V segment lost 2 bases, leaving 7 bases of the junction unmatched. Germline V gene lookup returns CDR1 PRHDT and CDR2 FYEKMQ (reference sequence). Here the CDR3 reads CASSLRTGLGYEQYF. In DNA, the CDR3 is TGTGCCAGCAGCTTAAGGACAGGGCTAGGGTACGAGCAGTACTTC.

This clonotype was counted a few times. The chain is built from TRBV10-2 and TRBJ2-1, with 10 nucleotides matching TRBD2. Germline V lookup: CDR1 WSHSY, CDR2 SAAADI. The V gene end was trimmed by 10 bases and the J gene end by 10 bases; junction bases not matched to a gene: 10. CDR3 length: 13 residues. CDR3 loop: CAILAGVLGEQFF. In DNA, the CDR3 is TGCGCCATCCTAGCGGGAGTGCTAGGAGAGCAGTTCTTC.

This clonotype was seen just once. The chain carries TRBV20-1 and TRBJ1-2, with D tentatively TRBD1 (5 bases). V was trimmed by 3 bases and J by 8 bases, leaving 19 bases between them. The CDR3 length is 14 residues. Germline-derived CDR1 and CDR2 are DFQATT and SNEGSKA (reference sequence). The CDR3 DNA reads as TGCAGTGCTAGCGACAGCGGGTTATCCTTCGGCTACACCTTC. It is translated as CSASDSGLSFGYTF.

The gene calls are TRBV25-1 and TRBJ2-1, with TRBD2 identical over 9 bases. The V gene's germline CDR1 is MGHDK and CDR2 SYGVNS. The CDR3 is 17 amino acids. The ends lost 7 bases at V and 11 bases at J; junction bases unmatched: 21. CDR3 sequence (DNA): TGTGCCAGCATCTTCACACCGGGACTAGCCCGTTGGAATAAGCAGTTCTTC. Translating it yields CASIFTPGLARWNKQFF.

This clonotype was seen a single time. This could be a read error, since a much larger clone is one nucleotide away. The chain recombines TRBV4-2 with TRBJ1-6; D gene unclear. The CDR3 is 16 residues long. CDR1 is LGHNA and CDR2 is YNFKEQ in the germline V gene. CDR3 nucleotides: TGTGCCAGCAGCCAAGATTGGGATATGAGAGGTTCACTCCTCCACTTT. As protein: CASSQDWDMRGSLLHF.

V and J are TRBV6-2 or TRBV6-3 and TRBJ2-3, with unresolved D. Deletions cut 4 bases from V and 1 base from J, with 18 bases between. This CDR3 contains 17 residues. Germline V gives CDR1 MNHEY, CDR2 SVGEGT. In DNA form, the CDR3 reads TGTGCCAGCAGTTCGAAAAAAGATAGCCTACGCACAGATACGCAGTATTTT. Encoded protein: CASSSKKDSLRTDTQYF.